The 9 T cell receptor beta chains below come from one sample, sequenced in a study of radiation and T cells in renal cell carcinoma. The time point here: blood 4 weeks post-SBRT, at nephrectomy. Treatment indicated: 15 Gy SBRT to primary tumor, nephrectomy 4 weeks later. Measured with immunoSEQ multiplex PCR; TCRdb has only the in-frame clones, and not every one. The sample has about 140,000 clones, 70% to 90% seen once; the top ten hold around 17%. The sequencing here drew on blood, taken from a patient whose treatment included radiotherapy and nephrectomy. The receptors come from a woman between 45 and 60 years old with renal cell carcinoma.

The rearrangement links TRBV9 to TRBJ2-3; D remains ambiguous. CDR1 and CDR2 from the germline V gene are SGDLS and YYNGEE. Trimming shortened V by 1 base and J by 0 bases, and 9 bases separated the two germline ends. The CDR3 is 15 amino acids. CDR3 DNA sequence: TGTGCCAGCAGCGTACTCACCCAGAGCACAGATACGCAGTATTTT. Its translation: CASSVLTQSTDTQYF.

This clone was seen only a few times. The chain has TRBV7-2 and TRBJ2-3; 14 bases are shared with TRBD2. Germline V gives CDR1 SGHTA, CDR2 FQGNSA. V shed 5 bases, J shed 6 bases, and the junction held 4 bases outside the gene matches. The CDR3 sequence is 15 residues long. The DNA for the CDR3 is TGTGCCAGCAGCCGCGGGACTAGCGGGGGTGATACGCAGTATTTT. Amino acids: CASSRGTSGGDTQYF.

The chain combines TRBV7-2 with TRBJ1-2, with 7 bases fitting TRBD1. The CDR3 is 14 residues long. Germline V CDR1 and CDR2: SGHTA, FQGNSA. V lost 3 bases to trimming and J lost 5 bases; unmatched junction nucleotides: 6. The CDR3 loop is CASSLAGGEYGYTF. Here the CDR3 DNA reads TGTGCCAGCAGCTTGGCAGGGGGGGAATATGGCTACACCTTC. Looking up the rest from reference TRBV7-2 and TRBJ1-2 gives the full variable domain: GAGVSQSPSNKVTEKGKDVELRCDPISGHTALYWYRQSLGQGLEFLIYFQGNSAPDKSGLPSDRFSAERTGGSVSTLTIQRTQQEDSAVYLCASSLAGGEYGYTFGSGTRLTVV.

V and J are TRBV9 and TRBJ2-1; 10 nucleotides line up with TRBD1. The CDR3 loop spans 15 amino acids. V was clipped by 4 bases and J by 7 bases; unmatched bases: 8. Germline CDR1 and CDR2: SGDLS and YYNGEE. The chain's CDR3 is CASSPRQGAGNEQFF. CDR3 nucleotide sequence: TGTGCCAGCAGCCCGAGACAGGGGGCGGGGAATGAGCAGTTCTTC.

The chain joins TRBV6-5 to TRBJ2-3, with D possibly matching TRBD1 (5 bases). The CDR3 is 14 residues long. V dropped 6 bases and J dropped 0 bases, with 10 bases sitting between them. CDR1 and CDR2 from the germline V gene are MNHEY and SVGAGI. Here the CDR3 reads CASSRQPSTDTQYF. The DNA of the CDR3 is TGTGCCAGCAGCCGACAGCCCAGCACAGATACGCAGTATTTT.

This clone turned up a few times. CDR3 sequence reads: CASTDGRRPQHF. As DNA, the CDR3 is TGTGCCAGCACCGACGGACGTCGGCCCCAGCATTTT. The chain combines TRBV6-5 with TRBJ1-5; no clear D gene. Germline CDR1 is MNHEY and CDR2 is SVGAGI. CDR3 size: 12 residues. Trimming pared 7 bases from V and 9 bases from J, leaving 13 bases between.

As DNA, the CDR3 is TGTGCCAGCAGCCCCGGGACAGATAATGAGCAGTTCTTC. It encodes CASSPGTDNEQFF. The V call is TRBV7-8, the J call TRBJ2-1; 7 nucleotides align to TRBD1. Germline V gives CDR1 SGHVS, CDR2 FQNEAQ. This CDR3 spans 13 amino acids. The junction had 5 bases not matched to a gene; V was cut back by 5 bases and J by 7 bases.

The chain combines TRBV7-6 with TRBJ2-2; D perhaps matches TRBD1 (5 bases). Germline values: CDR1 SGHVS, CDR2 FNYEAQ. This CDR3 spans 14 amino acids. V lost 5 bases and J lost 4, with 11 bases in between. For the CDR3, the DNA is TGTGCCAGCAGCCCCGCAAGGGGCACCGGGGAGCTGTTTTTT. Translating it yields CASSPARGTGELFF.

In this sample, this clone turned up once. The chain is built from TRBV4-3 and TRBJ1-3, with TRBD1 matching over 7 bases. CDR3 length: 15 amino acids. The V and J ends lost 0 bases and 3 bases, in that order; junction bases with no gene match: 2. Germline values: CDR1 LGHNA, CDR2 YSLEER. CDR3 sequence reads: CASSQDTGVGNTIYF. CDR3 nucleotides: TGCGCCAGCAGCCAAGATACAGGGGTTGGAAACACCATATATTTT.